These 23 T cell receptor beta chains were all obtained from the same sample, sequenced in a study of graft-versus-host responses after intestinal transplantation. Antigens for these TCRs are unknown. Only in-frame clones appear in the TCRdb table, and some are missing; sequencing was by immunoSEQ multiplex PCR. The sample includes under 85,000 clones, around 96% of them seen just once. Specimen: unstimulated CD8+ T cells sorted from spleen or lymph node cells, collected before intestinal transplant. These receptors were taken from a human donor who received an intestinal transplant.

V gene TRBV7-8 combines with J gene TRBJ1-2; no reliable D call. CDR1 is SGHVS and CDR2 is FQNEAQ in the germline V gene. This CDR3 contains 13 residues. The V end lost 6 bases, the J end lost 4 bases, and 12 bases lay between the germline ends. This CDR3 reads CASSGVWRYGYTF. Written as DNA, the CDR3 is TGTGCCAGCAGTGGTGTTTGGCGCTATGGCTACACCTTC.

With respect to this clone: Other DNA sequences in this sample translate to the same CDR3. The J gene is TRBJ2-1, the V gene TRBV9, with 7 bases fitting TRBD2. This CDR3 region has 16 residues. J lost 1 base, V lost 4 bases, and 8 bases had no gene match. Germline assignment: CDR1 SGDLS and CDR2 YYNGEE. In DNA form, the CDR3 reads TGTGCCAGCAGCTTATACCCGGGAGGATCCTACAATGAGCAGTTCTTC. Protein product: CASSLYPGGSYNEQFF.

This clone appeared once. V gene TRBV5-4 combines with J gene TRBJ2-7; D is possibly TRBD2 (5 bases). The germline V and J ends were trimmed by 4 bases and 2 bases, with 13 bases remaining between them. Germline CDR1 is SGHNT and CDR2 is YYREEE (reference sequence). This CDR3 contains 14 residues. The CDR3 sequence is CASSGTPGTYEQYF. For the CDR3, the DNA is TGTGCCAGCAGCGGTACCCCCGGGACCTACGAGCAGTACTTC.

The rearrangement links TRBV9 to TRBJ2-2; D not resolved. The CDR3 spans 17 residues. CDR1 is SGDLS, CDR2 YYNGEE, per germline. V lost 2 bases to trimming and J lost 0 bases, with 14 bases between them. The CDR3 DNA is TGTGCCAGCAGCGTCATCCAAGGAGAGGCGAACACCGGGGAGCTGTTTTTT. This codes for CASSVIQGEANTGELFF.

The V gene is TRBV27, the J gene TRBJ2-3; TRBD1 agrees at 7 bases. Germline V gene lookup returns CDR1 MNHEY and CDR2 SMNVEV (reference sequence). V trimming: 1 base; J trimming: 5 bases; junction bases outside the gene matches: 15. This CDR3 has 18 amino acids. The CDR3 DNA sequence: TGTGCCAGCAGTTTATACCCCCTTGGGACAGTTGTTATAGATACGCAGTATTTT. This gives the protein CASSLYPLGTVVIDTQYF.

The V gene is TRBV5-1, the J gene TRBJ2-7, with D unresolved. Germline V lookup: CDR1 SGHRS, CDR2 YFSETQ. Trimming stripped 4 bases from V and 2 bases from J, with 16 bases between. This CDR3 is built from 15 residues. The CDR3 region has the DNA TGCGCCAGCAGCCCAGGCTACAACCCAACCTACGAGCAGTACTTC. Protein product: CASSPGYNPTYEQYF. Together with reference TRBV5-1 and TRBJ2-7, the CDR3 gives the full variable domain: KAGVTQTPRYLIKTRGQQVTLSCSPISGHRSVSWYQQTPGQGLQFLFEYFSETQRNKGNFPGRFSGRQFSNSRSEMNVSTLELGDSALYLCASSPGYNPTYEQYFGPGTRLTVT.

V usage is TRBV2 and J usage is TRBJ1-3; D might be TRBD1 (5 bases). This CDR3 comprises 14 residues. V was shortened by 3 bases and J by 3 bases, with 9 bases between the two germline ends. CDR1 is SNHLY, CDR2 FYNNEI, per germline. CDR3 bases: TGTGCCAGCAGTGAGGAGGGGCTTGGAAACACCATATATTTT. Amino acids: CASSEEGLGNTIYF.

This clone was seen only once. This chain joins TRBV12-5 and TRBJ2-7; TRBD1 might be the D (6 bases). The germline V gene has CDR1 LGHNT and CDR2 FRNRAP. V was cut by 6 bases and J by 4 bases, with 10 bases left in between. The CDR3 extends over 12 amino acids. CDR3 in amino acids: CASGWTVYEQYF. For the CDR3, the DNA is TGTGCTAGTGGCTGGACAGTTTACGAGCAGTACTTC.

The genes are TRBV27 and TRBJ2-5; TRBD1 agrees at 8 bases. The CDR3 is made up of 15 amino acids. The ends lost 5 bases at V and 4 bases at J; junction bases unmatched: 9. The germline gives CDR1 MNHEY, CDR2 SMNVEV (reference sequence). CDR3 in DNA: TGTGCCAGCAGTATGGGACAGGCCGGGACAGAGACCCAGTACTTC. Amino acids: CASSMGQAGTETQYF.

V and J are TRBV6-5 and TRBJ2-3; 11 bases match TRBD2. The V gene end was trimmed by 8 bases and the J gene end by 4 bases; junction bases not matched to a gene: 8. Germline V CDR1 and CDR2: MNHEY, SVGAGI. The CDR3 has 15 residues. The CDR3 protein is CASDPTSGTSDTQYF. Here the CDR3 DNA reads TGTGCCAGCGATCCGACTAGCGGGACCTCAGATACGCAGTATTTT.

This rearrangement joins TRBV10-2 to TRBJ2-1; 7 positions agree with TRBD1. The CDR3 is made up of 16 amino acids. The V gene's germline CDR1 is WSHSY and CDR2 SAAADI. V shed 0 bases and J 6 bases; nucleotides not matched to a gene: 8. CDR3 DNA: TGCGCCAGCAGTGAGTCGAGGGGACAGCCAGTCAATGAGCAGTTCTTC. Translation gives CASSESRGQPVNEQFF.

This clone was observed once. The CDR3 loop reads CASSKEGGVGETQYF. The DNA for the CDR3 is TGCGCCAGCAGCAAGGAAGGGGGCGTGGGGGAGACCCAGTACTTC. The rearrangement links TRBV5-1 to TRBJ2-5, with 7 bases fitting TRBD1. Germline V CDR1 and CDR2: SGHRS, YFSETQ. J was trimmed by 5 bases and V by 4 bases; bases with no gene match: 11. The CDR3 runs to 15 residues.

This clone was seen only a few times. V is TRBV5-1 and J is TRBJ1-4; D may be TRBD1 (6 bases). The CDR3 is 14 amino acids. From germline, CDR1 is SGHRS and CDR2 YFSETQ. Trimming took off 4 bases at V and 5 bases at J, with 12 bases between the two ends. The DNA of the CDR3 is TGCGCCAGCAGCCAAGGACAGCCGAATGAAAAACTGTTTTTT. This translates into CASSQGQPNEKLFF. Full variable domain (outside the CDR3, taken from reference TRBV5-1 and TRBJ1-4): KAGVTQTPRYLIKTRGQQVTLSCSPISGHRSVSWYQQTPGQGLQFLFEYFSETQRNKGNFPGRFSGRQFSNSRSEMNVSTLELGDSALYLCASSQGQPNEKLFFGSGTQLSVL.

The chain joins TRBV7-9 to TRBJ2-7; D uncertain. Germline loops: CDR1 SEHNR, CDR2 FQNEAQ (reference sequence). The ends were cut back, 0 bases at V and 1 base at J, with 10 bases in the middle. The CDR3 runs 15 residues. The chain's CDR3 is CASSLAGGLSYEQYF. The CDR3 DNA follows: TGTGCCAGCAGCTTAGCGGGTGGCTTGTCCTACGAGCAGTACTTC. The entire variable domain, with the rest obtained from reference TRBV7-9 and TRBJ2-7, is as follows: DTGVSQNPRHKITKRGQNVTFRCDPISEHNRLYWYRQTLGQGPEFLTYFQNEAQLEKSRLLSDRFSAERPKGSFSTLEIQRTEQGDSAMYLCASSLAGGLSYEQYFGPGTRLTVT.

The rearrangement uses TRBV28 and TRBJ1-5, with D maybe TRBD1 (5 bases). The germline CDR1 and CDR2 sequences are MDHEN and SYDVKM. With 1 base removed from V and 1 base from J, the gap between germline ends came to 8 bases. CDR3 length: 15 residues. Written as DNA, the CDR3 is TGTGCCAGCAGTTTATTGACAGAGAGCAATCAGCCCCAGCATTTT. This sequence encodes CASSLLTESNQPQHF. Full variable domain (remainder filled in from reference TRBV28 and TRBJ1-5): DVKVTQSSRYLVKRTGEKVFLECVQDMDHENMFWYRQDPGLGLRLIYFSYDVKMKEKGDIPEGYSVSREKKERFSLILESASTNQTSMYLCASSLLTESNQPQHFGDGTRLSIL.

This clone was detected once. CDR3 DNA sequence: TGTGCCAGCAGTTTTGGGGGGAACACTGAAGCTTTCTTT. The encoded protein is CASSFGGNTEAFF. V gene TRBV27 combines with J gene TRBJ1-1; weak D call: TRBD1 (5 bases). Deletions cut 3 bases from V and 1 base from J, with 6 bases between. Per the germline V gene, CDR1 is MNHEY and CDR2 is SMNVEV (reference sequence). This CDR3 contains 13 residues.

This chain uses TRBV5-6 with TRBJ2-7, with D possibly being TRBD1 (5 bases). The CDR3 runs 13 residues. CDR1 is SGHDT and CDR2 is YYEEEE in the germline V gene. V was shortened by 6 bases and J by 0 bases, with 10 bases between the two germline ends. CDR3 nucleotide sequence: TGTGCCAGCAACCCTACAGGCTCCTACGAGCAGTACTTC. Translation: CASNPTGSYEQYF.

This clone showed up just once. V is TRBV7-9 and J is TRBJ1-2; tentative D call: TRBD1 (5 bases). The CDR3 contains 14 residues. With 2 bases removed from V and 8 bases from J, the gap between germline ends came to 15 bases. Per germline, CDR1 SEHNR and CDR2 FQNEAQ (reference sequence). The DNA for the CDR3 is TGTGCCAGCAGCTTACCAGGCCTGGGACCAGGCTACACCTTC. This sequence encodes CASSLPGLGPGYTF.

This clone was seen just once. This chain joins TRBV7-8 and TRBJ2-5, with no clear D. Per germline, CDR1 SGHVS and CDR2 FQNEAQ. The CDR3 extends over 15 amino acids. Trimming removed 1 base at V and 2 bases at J, with 11 bases between. CDR3 nucleotide sequence: TGTGCCAGCAGCTTAGATTTAGCTCCACAAGAGACCCAGTACTTC. It specifies CASSLDLAPQETQYF.

This clone was picked up one time. V is TRBV5-1 and J is TRBJ2-7; D may be TRBD2 (5 bases). The germline V and J ends were trimmed by 4 bases and 2 bases, with 10 bases remaining between them. The CDR3 length is 13 residues. Germline V gene sequence: CDR1 SGHRS, CDR2 YFSETQ. The CDR3 loop is CASSTPGAYEQYF. In DNA, the CDR3 is TGCGCCAGCAGCACCCCCGGGGCCTACGAGCAGTACTTC.

This chain connects TRBV18 to TRBJ2-1, with TRBD2 identical over 7 bases. The ends lost 2 bases at V and 7 bases at J; junction bases unmatched: 11. The CDR3 totals 16 residues. From germline, CDR1 is KGHSH and CDR2 LQKENI. CDR3 amino acids: CASSPFISGAPNEQFF. The CDR3 nucleotides read TGTGCCAGCTCACCATTTATCAGCGGGGCTCCAAATGAGCAGTTCTTC.

The gene calls are TRBV28 and TRBJ2-3, with 11 positions matching TRBD2. Germline CDR1 is MDHEN and CDR2 is SYDVKM. V shed 3 bases and J 3 bases; nucleotides not matched to a gene: 5. The CDR3 runs to 16 residues. Here the CDR3 DNA reads TGTGCCAGCAGTTTTGCGACTAGCGGGGCAACAGATACGCAGTATTTT. Protein product: CASSFATSGATDTQYF.

The chain carries TRBV23-1 and TRBJ1-5; 8 bases line up with TRBD1. TRBV23-1 is annotated as an ORF whose role is uncertain. The CDR3 contains 17 residues. V lost 4 bases and J lost 0; bases outside the gene matches: 8. The CDR3 sequence: CASSPGQVLSSNQPQHF. For the CDR3, the DNA is TGCGCCAGCAGTCCGGGACAGGTTCTTTCTAGCAATCAGCCCCAGCATTTT.